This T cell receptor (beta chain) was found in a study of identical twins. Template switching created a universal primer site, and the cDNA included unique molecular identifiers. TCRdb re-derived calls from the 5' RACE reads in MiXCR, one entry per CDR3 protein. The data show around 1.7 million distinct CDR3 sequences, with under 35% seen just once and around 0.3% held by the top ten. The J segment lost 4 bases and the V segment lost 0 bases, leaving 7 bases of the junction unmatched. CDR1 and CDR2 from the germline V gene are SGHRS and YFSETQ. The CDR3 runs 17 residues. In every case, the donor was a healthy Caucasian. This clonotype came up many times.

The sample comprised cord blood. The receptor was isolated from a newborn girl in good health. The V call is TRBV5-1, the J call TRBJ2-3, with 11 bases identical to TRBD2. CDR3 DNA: TGCGCCAGCAGCTTGGCCCTACTAGCGGGGGAGTCAGATACGCAGTATTTT. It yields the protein CASSLALLAGESDTQYF.